This TCR beta chain was recorded in a study of T cell repertoires in cytomegalovirus infection. Whole-study context: Through public TCR beta signatures, both CMV infection and matching HLA type were indicated. Study conclusions and caveats: The study identified carriers of CMV plus the relevant HLA from cumulative public TCR beta family frequency. Ex vivo, HLA-C-restricted CMV-specific TCR beta clonotypes prevailed over the rest of the response.

Details on this clonotype: Its antigen remains unknown.

TCRdb re-called the reads with MiXCR, one entry per CDR3 protein. The sample has just over 450,000 distinct CDR3 sequences, approximately 46% seen once; the top ten hold 43%. The CDR3 spans 13 residues. Germline V CDR1 and CDR2: SGHTA, FQGNSA. The ends lost 5 bases at V and 9 bases at J; junction bases unmatched: 9. The TCR sequence derives from a human donor in good health (CMV status not recorded). Some clones in this sample may be carry-over from other donors' samples. The chain recombines TRBV7-2 with TRBJ1-2; TRBD1 aligns across 7 bases. The sample was cultured PBMCs, taken from culture after CMV antigen stimulation. DNA of the CDR3: TGTGCCAGCAGCCAGGGGGGGGGGATGAGCTACACCTTC. As protein: CASSQGGGMSYTF. Full variable domain (outside the CDR3, taken from reference TRBV7-2 and TRBJ1-2): GAGVSQSPSNKVTEKGKDVELRCDPISGHTALYWYRQSLGQGLEFLIYFQGNSAPDKSGLPSDRFSAERTGGSVSTLTIQRTQQEDSAVYLCASSQGGGMSYTFGSGTRLTVV.